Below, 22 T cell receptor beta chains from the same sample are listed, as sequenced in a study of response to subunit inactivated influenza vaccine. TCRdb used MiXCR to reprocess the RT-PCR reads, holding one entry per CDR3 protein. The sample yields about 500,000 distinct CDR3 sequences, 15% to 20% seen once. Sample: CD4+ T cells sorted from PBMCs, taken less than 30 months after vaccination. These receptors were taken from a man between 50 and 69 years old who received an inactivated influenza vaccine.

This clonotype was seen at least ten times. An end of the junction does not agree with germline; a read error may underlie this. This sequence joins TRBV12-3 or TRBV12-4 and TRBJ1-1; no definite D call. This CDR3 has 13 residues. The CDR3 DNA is TGCGCCAGCAGCTTGGTTGAGAACACTGAAGCTTTCTTT. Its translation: CASSLVENTEAFF.

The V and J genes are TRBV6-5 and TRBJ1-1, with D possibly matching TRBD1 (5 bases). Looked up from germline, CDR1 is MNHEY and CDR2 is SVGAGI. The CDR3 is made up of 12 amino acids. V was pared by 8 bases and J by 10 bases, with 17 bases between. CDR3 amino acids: CASVGEARGAFF. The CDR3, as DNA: TGTGCCAGCGTGGGAGAGGCAAGGGGAGCTTTCTTT.

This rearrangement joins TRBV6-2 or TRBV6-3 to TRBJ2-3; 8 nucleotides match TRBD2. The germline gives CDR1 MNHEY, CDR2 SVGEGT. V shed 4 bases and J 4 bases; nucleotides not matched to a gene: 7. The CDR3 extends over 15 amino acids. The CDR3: CASSSAGGGADTQYF. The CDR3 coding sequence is TGTGCCAGCAGTTCCGCGGGAGGAGGAGCAGATACGCAGTATTTT.

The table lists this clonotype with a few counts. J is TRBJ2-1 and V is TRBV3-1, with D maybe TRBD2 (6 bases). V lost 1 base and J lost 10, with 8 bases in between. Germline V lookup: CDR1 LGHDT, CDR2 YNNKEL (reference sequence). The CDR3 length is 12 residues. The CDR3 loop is CASSQAGEEQFF. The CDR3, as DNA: TGTGCCAGCAGCCAAGCGGGGGAAGAGCAGTTCTTC.

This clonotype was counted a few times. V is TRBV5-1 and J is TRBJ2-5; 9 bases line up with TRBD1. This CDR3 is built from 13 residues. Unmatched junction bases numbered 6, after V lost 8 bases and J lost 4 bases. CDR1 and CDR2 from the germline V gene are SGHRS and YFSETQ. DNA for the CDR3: TGCGCCAGTAGACAGGGGGATCGAGAGACCCAGTACTTC. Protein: CASRQGDRETQYF.

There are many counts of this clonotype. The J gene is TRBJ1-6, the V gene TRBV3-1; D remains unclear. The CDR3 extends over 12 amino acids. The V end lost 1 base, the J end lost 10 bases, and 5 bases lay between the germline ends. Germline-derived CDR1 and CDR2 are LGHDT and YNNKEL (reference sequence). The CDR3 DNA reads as TGTGCCAGCAGCCAAGGATCCTCACCCCTCCACTTT. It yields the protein CASSQGSSPLHF.

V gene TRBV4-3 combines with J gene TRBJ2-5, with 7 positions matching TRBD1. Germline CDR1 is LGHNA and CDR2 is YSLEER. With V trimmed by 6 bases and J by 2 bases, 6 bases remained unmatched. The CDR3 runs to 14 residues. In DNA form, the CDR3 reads TGCGCCAGCAGTCGGGACAGAGCTCAAGAGACCCAGTACTTC. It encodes CASSRDRAQETQYF.

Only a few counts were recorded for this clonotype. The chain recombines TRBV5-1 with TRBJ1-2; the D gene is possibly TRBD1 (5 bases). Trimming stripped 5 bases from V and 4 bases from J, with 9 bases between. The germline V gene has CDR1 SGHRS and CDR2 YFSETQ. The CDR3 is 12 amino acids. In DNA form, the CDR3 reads TGCGCCAGCAGAGAAGACAGCTATGGCTACACCTTC. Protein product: CASREDSYGYTF.

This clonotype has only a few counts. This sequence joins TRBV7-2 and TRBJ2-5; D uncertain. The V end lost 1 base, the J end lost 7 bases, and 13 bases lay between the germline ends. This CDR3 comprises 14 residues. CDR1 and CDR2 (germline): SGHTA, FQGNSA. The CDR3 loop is CASSLGGSLGTQYF. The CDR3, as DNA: TGTGCCAGCAGCTTAGGTGGCTCCCTCGGGACCCAGTACTTC.

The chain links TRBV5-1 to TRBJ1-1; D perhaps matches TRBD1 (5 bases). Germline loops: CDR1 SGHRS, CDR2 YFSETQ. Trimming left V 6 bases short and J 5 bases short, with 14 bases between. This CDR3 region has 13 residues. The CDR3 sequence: CASISQGGTEAFF. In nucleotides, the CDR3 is TGCGCCAGCATTAGCCAGGGCGGTACTGAAGCTTTCTTT.

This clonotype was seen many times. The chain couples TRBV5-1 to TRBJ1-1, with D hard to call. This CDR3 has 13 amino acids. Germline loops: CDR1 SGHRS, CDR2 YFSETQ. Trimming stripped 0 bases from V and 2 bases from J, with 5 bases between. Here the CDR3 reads CASSLDTNTEAFF. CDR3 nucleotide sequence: TGCGCCAGCAGCTTGGACACCAACACTGAAGCTTTCTTT. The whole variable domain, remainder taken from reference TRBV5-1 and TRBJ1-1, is KAGVTQTPRYLIKTRGQQVTLSCSPISGHRSVSWYQQTPGQGLQFLFEYFSETQRNKGNFPGRFSGRQFSNSRSEMNVSTLELGDSALYLCASSLDTNTEAFFGQGTRLTVV.

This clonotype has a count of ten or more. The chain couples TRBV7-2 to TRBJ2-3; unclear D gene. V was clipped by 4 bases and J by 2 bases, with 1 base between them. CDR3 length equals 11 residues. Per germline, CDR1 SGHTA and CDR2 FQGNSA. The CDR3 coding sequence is TGTGCCAGCAGCTCCACAGATACGCAGTATTTT. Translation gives CASSSTDTQYF.

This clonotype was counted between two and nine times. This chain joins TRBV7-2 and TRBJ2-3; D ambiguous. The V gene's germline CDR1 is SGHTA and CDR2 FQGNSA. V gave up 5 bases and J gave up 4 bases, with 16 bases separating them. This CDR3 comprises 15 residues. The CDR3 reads CASSLNPTFADTQYF. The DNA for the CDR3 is TGTGCCAGCAGCCTAAACCCTACTTTTGCAGATACGCAGTATTTT.

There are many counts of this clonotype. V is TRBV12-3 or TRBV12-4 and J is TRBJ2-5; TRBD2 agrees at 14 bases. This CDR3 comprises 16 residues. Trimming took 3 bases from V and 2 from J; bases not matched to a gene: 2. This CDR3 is CASSLTSGGGQETQYF. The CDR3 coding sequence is TGTGCCAGCAGTTTGACTAGCGGGGGGGGACAAGAGACCCAGTACTTC.

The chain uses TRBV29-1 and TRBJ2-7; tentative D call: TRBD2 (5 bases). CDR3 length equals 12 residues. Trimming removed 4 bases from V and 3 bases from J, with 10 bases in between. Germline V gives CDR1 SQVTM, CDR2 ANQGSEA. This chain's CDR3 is CSVGADYYEQYF. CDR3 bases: TGCAGCGTTGGGGCCGACTACTACGAGCAGTACTTC.

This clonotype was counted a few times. CDR3 sequence (DNA): TGTGCCACCAGCAGTACTGGCACCGGGGAGCTGTTTTTT. It yields the protein CATSSTGTGELFF. The V gene is TRBV15, the J gene TRBJ2-2; D not resolved. The CDR3 length is 13 residues. Deletions cut 3 bases from V and 4 bases from J, with 6 bases between. Germline assignment: CDR1 LNHNV and CDR2 YYDKDF (reference sequence).

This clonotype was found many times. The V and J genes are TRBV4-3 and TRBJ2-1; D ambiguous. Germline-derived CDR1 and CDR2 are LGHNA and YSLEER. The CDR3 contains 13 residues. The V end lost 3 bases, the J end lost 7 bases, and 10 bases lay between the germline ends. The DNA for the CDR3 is TGCGCCAGCAGCCAGTTTAGTCGAAATGAGCAGTTCTTC. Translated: CASSQFSRNEQFF.

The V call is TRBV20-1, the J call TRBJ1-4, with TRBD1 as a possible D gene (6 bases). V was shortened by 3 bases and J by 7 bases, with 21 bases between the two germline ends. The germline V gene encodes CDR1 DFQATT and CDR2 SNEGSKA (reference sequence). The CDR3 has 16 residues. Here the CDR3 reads CSARSPRGLLREKLFF. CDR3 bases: TGCAGTGCTAGGTCCCCTCGGGGGCTTTTGCGTGAAAAACTGTTTTTT.

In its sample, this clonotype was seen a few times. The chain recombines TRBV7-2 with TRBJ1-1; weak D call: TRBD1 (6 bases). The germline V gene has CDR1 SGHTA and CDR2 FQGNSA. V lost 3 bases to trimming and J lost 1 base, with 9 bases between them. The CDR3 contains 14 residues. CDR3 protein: CASSFRDTNTEAFF. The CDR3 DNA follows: TGTGCCAGCAGCTTCCGGGACACGAACACTGAAGCTTTCTTT. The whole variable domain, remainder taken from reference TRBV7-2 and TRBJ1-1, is GAGVSQSPSNKVTEKGKDVELRCDPISGHTALYWYRQSLGQGLEFLIYFQGNSAPDKSGLPSDRFSAERTGGSVSTLTIQRTQQEDSAVYLCASSFRDTNTEAFFGQGTRLTVV.

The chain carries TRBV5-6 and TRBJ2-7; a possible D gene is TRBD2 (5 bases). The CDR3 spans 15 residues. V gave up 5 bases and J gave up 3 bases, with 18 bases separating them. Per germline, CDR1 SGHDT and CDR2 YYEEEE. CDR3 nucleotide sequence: TGTGCCAGCAGGTACGGGATAAGTGAGATCTACGAGCAGTACTTC. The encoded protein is CASRYGISEIYEQYF.

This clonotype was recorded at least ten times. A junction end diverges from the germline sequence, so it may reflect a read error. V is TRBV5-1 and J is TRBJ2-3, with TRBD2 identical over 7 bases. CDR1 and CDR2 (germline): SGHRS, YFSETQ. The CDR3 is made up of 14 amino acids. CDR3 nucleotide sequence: TGTGCCAGCAGCCCCGGGACTAACACAGATACGCAGTATTTT. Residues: CASSPGTNTDTQYF. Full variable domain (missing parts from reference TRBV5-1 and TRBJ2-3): KAGVTQTPRYLIKTRGQQVTLSCSPISGHRSVSWYQQTPGQGLQFLFEYFSETQRNKGNFPGRFSGRQFSNSRSEMNVSTLELGDSALYLCASSPGTNTDTQYFGPGTRLTVL.

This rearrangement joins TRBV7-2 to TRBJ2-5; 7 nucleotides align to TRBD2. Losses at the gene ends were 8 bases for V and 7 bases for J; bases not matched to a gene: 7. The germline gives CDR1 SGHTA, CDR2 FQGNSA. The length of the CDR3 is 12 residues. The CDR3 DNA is TGTGCCAGCGGTAGGGCGGGGGTGACCCAGTACTTC. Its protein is CASGRAGVTQYF.